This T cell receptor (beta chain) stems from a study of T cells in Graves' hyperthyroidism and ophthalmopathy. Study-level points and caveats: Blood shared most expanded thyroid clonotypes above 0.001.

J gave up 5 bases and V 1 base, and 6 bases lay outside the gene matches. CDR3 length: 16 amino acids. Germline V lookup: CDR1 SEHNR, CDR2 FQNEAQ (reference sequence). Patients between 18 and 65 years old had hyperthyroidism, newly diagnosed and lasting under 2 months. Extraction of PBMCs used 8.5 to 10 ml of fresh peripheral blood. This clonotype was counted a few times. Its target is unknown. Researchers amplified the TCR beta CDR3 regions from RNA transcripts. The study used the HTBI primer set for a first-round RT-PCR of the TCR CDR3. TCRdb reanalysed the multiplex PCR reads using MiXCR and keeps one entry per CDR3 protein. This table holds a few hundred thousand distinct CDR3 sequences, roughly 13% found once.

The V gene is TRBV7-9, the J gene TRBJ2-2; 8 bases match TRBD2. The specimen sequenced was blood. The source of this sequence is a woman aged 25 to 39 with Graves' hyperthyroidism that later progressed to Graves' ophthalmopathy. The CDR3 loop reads CASSLGSGGVTGELFF. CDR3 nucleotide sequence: TGTGCCAGCAGCTTAGGAAGCGGGGGCGTAACCGGGGAGCTGTTTTTT.